The 21 T cell receptor beta chains in this list originate from one sample, sequenced in a study of blood T cell repertoires in COVID-19. Assay: immunoSEQ multiplex PCR; the TCRdb copy retains only in-frame clones and omits some. The table records around 110,000 clones, 89% of them present only once. The sequencing input was peripheral blood. These receptors originate from a man in his forties with active or convalescent COVID-19.

The V gene is TRBV10-3, the J gene TRBJ2-7; 9 bases match TRBD2. The CDR3 length is 14 residues. Germline V gene sequence: CDR1 ENHRY, CDR2 SYGVKD. Trimming took 6 bases from V and 2 from J; bases not matched to a gene: 5. CDR3 region: CAIRLSGSPYEQYF. The DNA for the CDR3 is TGTGCCATCAGACTTAGCGGGAGCCCCTACGAGCAGTACTTC.

J is TRBJ2-7 and V is TRBV7-9; 11 nucleotides match TRBD1. Looked up from germline, CDR1 is SEHNR and CDR2 is FQNEAQ (reference sequence). Trimming took 4 bases from V and 4 from J; bases not matched to a gene: 9. The CDR3 totals 16 residues. The CDR3 spells CASSSGQGARTYEQYF. The DNA for the CDR3 is TGTGCCAGCAGCTCAGGACAGGGGGCGCGGACTTACGAGCAGTACTTC.

V usage is TRBV24-1 and J usage is TRBJ2-1; 12 bases are shared with TRBD2. This CDR3 spans 17 amino acids. Trimming at V came to 0 bases and at J to 8 bases, leaving 7 bases not matched to a gene. Germline lookup yields CDR1 KGHDR and CDR2 SFDVKD. CDR3 nucleotide sequence: TGTGCCACCAGTGATTTGGAGACTAGCGGGAGTCATGATGAGCAGTTCTTC. It encodes CATSDLETSGSHDEQFF.

V and J are TRBV5-1 and TRBJ2-2, with D possibly matching TRBD2 (6 bases). The CDR3 loop spans 16 amino acids. CDR1 and CDR2 (germline): SGHRS, YFSETQ. V lost 4 bases, J lost 5 bases, and 18 bases lay in between. The CDR3 spells CASSPLGTAGTGELFF. The CDR3 DNA reads as TGCGCCAGCAGCCCCTTAGGTACGGCGGGGACCGGGGAGCTGTTTTTT.

The chain links TRBV18 to TRBJ2-5; TRBD1 matches 7 bases. Trimming took 3 bases from V and 1 from J; bases not matched to a gene: 5. Germline-derived CDR1 and CDR2 are KGHSH and LQKENI. The CDR3 sequence is 15 residues long. This CDR3 reads CASSPRTGVQETQYF. The CDR3 region has the DNA TGTGCCAGCTCACCTCGAACAGGGGTCCAAGAGACCCAGTACTTC.

The chain uses TRBV5-1 and TRBJ2-3; 9 positions match TRBD1. The ends lost 3 bases at V and 5 bases at J; junction bases unmatched: 4. The CDR3 runs 14 residues. Germline CDR1 is SGHRS and CDR2 is YFSETQ. The CDR3 sequence: CASSSGTGIDTQYF. CDR3 sequence (DNA): TGCGCCAGCAGCTCCGGGACAGGGATAGATACGCAGTATTTT.

This clone showed up just once. The chain recombines TRBV5-1 with TRBJ1-4; 9 bases align to TRBD1. The CDR3 consists of 14 residues. Germline V gene data show CDR1 as SGHRS and CDR2 as YFSETQ. V gave up 3 bases and J gave up 5 bases; unmatched junction bases: 2. The CDR3 spells CASSWGTGNEKLFF. The CDR3 bases are TGCGCCAGCAGCTGGGGGACAGGGAATGAAAAACTGTTTTTT.

The chain carries TRBV6-2 or TRBV6-3 and TRBJ2-1; D gene uncertain. V was clipped by 6 bases and J by 8 bases, with 11 bases between them. The CDR3 extends over 12 amino acids. Germline CDR1 MNHEY, CDR2 SVGEGT. DNA of the CDR3: TGTGCCAGCAGCCCTAGTAGAGATGAGCAGTTCTTC. Residues: CASSPSRDEQFF.

The chain employs TRBV28 and TRBJ2-1, with 7 bases fitting TRBD1. Germline CDR1 reads MDHEN; CDR2 reads SYDVKM. The J segment lost 3 bases and the V segment lost 5 bases, leaving 10 bases of the junction unmatched. The CDR3 spans 16 residues. In nucleotides, the CDR3 is TGTGCCAGCAGTATGGCAGGGGGTGGTATCTACAATGAGCAGTTCTTC. This codes for CASSMAGGGIYNEQFF.

The rearrangement uses TRBV3-1 (or the pseudogene TRBV3-2) and TRBJ2-2; 7 bases fit TRBD2. There are 14 residues in the CDR3. V gave up 4 bases and J gave up 6 bases; unmatched junction bases: 5. Germline CDR1 reads LGHDT; CDR2 reads YNNKEL (reference sequence). The CDR3 is CASSPGLAAGELFF. CDR3 coding DNA: TGTGCCAGCAGCCCTGGTCTAGCGGCCGGGGAGCTGTTTTTT.

The rearrangement uses TRBV9 and TRBJ1-1, with D possibly matching TRBD1 (6 bases). CDR1 is SGDLS, CDR2 YYNGEE, per germline. Trimming took 0 bases from V and 4 from J, leaving 7 bases between them. The CDR3 is 13 residues long. The CDR3 bases are TGTGCCAGCAGCGTAGAAGGGGGCACTGAAGCTTTCTTT. Its protein is CASSVEGGTEAFF.

The chain couples TRBV28 to TRBJ2-4, with 9 bases that match TRBD1. This CDR3 spans 15 amino acids. Germline V gene sequence: CDR1 MDHEN, CDR2 SYDVKM. J lost 8 bases, V lost 5 bases, and 10 bases had no gene match. The CDR3 DNA reads TGTGCCAGCAGTCCTGGGGACAGGGTGGAGGACATTCAGTACTTC. Protein product: CASSPGDRVEDIQYF.

The genes are TRBV15 and TRBJ2-3; tentatively, D is TRBD1 (6 bases). CDR3 length equals 16 residues. V was cut by 3 bases and J by 0 bases, with 13 bases left in between. Germline-derived CDR1 and CDR2 are LNHNV and YYDKDF (reference sequence). As DNA, the CDR3 is TGTGCCACCAGCAGGAACCGGGACAAAAGCACAGATACGCAGTATTTT. This codes for CATSRNRDKSTDTQYF. Using reference TRBV15 and TRBJ2-3 for the parts outside the CDR3, the full variable domain is DAMVIQNPRYQVTQFGKPVTLSCSQTLNHNVMYWYQQKSSQAPKLLFHYYDKDFNNEADTPDNFQSRRPNTSFCFLDIRSPGLGDTAMYLCATSRNRDKSTDTQYFGPGTRLTVL.

The chain links TRBV25-1 to TRBJ1-4; possibly TRBD1 for D (6 bases). Germline CDR1 MGHDK, CDR2 SYGVNS. The V end lost 5 bases, the J end lost 0 bases, and 13 bases lay between the germline ends. There are 16 residues in the CDR3. The CDR3 DNA reads as TGTGCCAGCAGTTCCTTACAGGGTGCAACTAATGAAAAACTGTTTTTT. Its protein is CASSSLQGATNEKLFF.

The chain has TRBV7-2 and TRBJ2-5; D possibly corresponds to TRBD1 (6 bases). CDR3 length: 15 residues. CDR1 and CDR2 (germline): SGHTA, FQGNSA. Trimming took off 3 bases at V and 1 base at J, with 12 bases between the two ends. The CDR3: CASSFGQLFQETQYF. The CDR3 DNA is TGTGCCAGCAGCTTTGGACAGCTGTTCCAAGAGACCCAGTACTTC.

V gene TRBV2 combines with J gene TRBJ2-3; D gene uncertain. The germline V gene encodes CDR1 SNHLY and CDR2 FYNNEI. V shed 4 bases and J shed 0 bases, with 11 bases lying between them. The CDR3 length is 15 residues. CDR3 in amino acids: CASSVGGDSTDTQYF. For the CDR3, the DNA is TGTGCCAGCAGTGTTGGCGGAGATAGCACAGATACGCAGTATTTT.

This clone occurred once. This chain uses TRBV18 with TRBJ2-3; the D gene is possibly TRBD2 (5 bases). The V gene's germline CDR1 is KGHSH and CDR2 LQKENI. The CDR3 covers 18 residues. Between the trimmed V and J ends, which lost 2 bases and 6 bases, there was a span of 24 bases. CDR3 loop: CASSPYSRRAAPTDTQYF. CDR3 DNA sequence: TGTGCCAGCTCACCATACTCGAGGAGAGCGGCCCCTACCGATACGCAGTATTTT.

Points on this clone: This probably arose from a read error, given a far larger clone one base away. The chain links TRBV21-1 to TRBJ1-1. TRBV21-1 is recorded as a pseudogene. CDR3 length equals 13 residues. The CDR3 DNA is TGTGCCAGCAGCACCGGTATGAACACTGAAGCTTTCTTT. It specifies CASSTGMNTEAFF.

The chain recombines TRBV28 with TRBJ2-5; 7 bases fit TRBD2. CDR3 length: 15 amino acids. V dropped 3 bases and J dropped 4; count of bases not matched to a gene: 8. Germline CDR1 MDHEN, CDR2 SYDVKM. CDR3 sequence (DNA): TGTGCCAGCAGTTTCGGGGGAGGGGCGGGAGAGACCCAGTACTTC. It codes for CASSFGGGAGETQYF. The whole variable domain, remainder taken from reference TRBV28 and TRBJ2-5, is DVKVTQSSRYLVKRTGEKVFLECVQDMDHENMFWYRQDPGLGLRLIYFSYDVKMKEKGDIPEGYSVSREKKERFSLILESASTNQTSMYLCASSFGGGAGETQYFGPGTRLLVL.

This clone was seen just once. J is TRBJ1-2 and V is TRBV5-6; 7 nucleotides line up with TRBD1. The CDR3 length is 15 residues. Germline V gene lookup returns CDR1 SGHDT and CDR2 YYEEEE. After removal of 0 bases from V and 4 bases from J, the junction contained 6 bases not matched to a gene. The CDR3 region is CASSLAWDSSYGYTF. The CDR3 coding sequence is TGTGCCAGCAGCTTGGCCTGGGACAGCTCCTATGGCTACACCTTC.

The chain uses TRBV4-1 and TRBJ2-3; a weak D match, TRBD2 (5 bases). Germline CDR1 and CDR2: MGHRA and YSYEKL. The V end was cut by 3 bases, the J end by 2 bases, with 6 bases between. CDR3 length equals 13 residues. CDR3: CASSQRVTDTQYF. CDR3 bases: TGCGCCAGCAGCCAGCGGGTCACAGATACGCAGTATTTT.